The 17 T cell receptor beta chains below all came from one sample that was sequenced in a study of metastatic and nonmetastatic thyroid tumors. Nobody among the patients had been given any treatment before thyroid surgery. Via MiXCR, TCRdb re-called the PCR reads. The table lists approximately 25,000 clones, about 15% of them singletons, with around 14% in the top ten. Sequenced material: blood. The receptor source for this set is a male donor with papillary thyroid cancer or a benign thyroid nodule (not recorded which). Some clones in this sample may be carry-over from other donors' samples.

The table lists this clone with many counts. This chain uses TRBV7-6 with TRBJ2-3; D uncertain. This CDR3 is built from 14 residues. Trimming removed 0 bases from V and 0 bases from J, with 4 bases in between. From germline, CDR1 is SGHVS and CDR2 FNYEAQ. This chain's CDR3 is CASSLAPSTDTQYF. The CDR3 nucleotides read TGTGCCAGCAGCTTAGCCCCCAGCACAGATACGCAGTATTTT.

This clone was seen ten or more times. The chain couples TRBV19 to TRBJ2-2, with TRBD1 matching over 8 bases. CDR1 and CDR2 (germline): LNHDA, SQIVND (reference sequence). The CDR3 has 13 residues. After removal of 5 bases from V and 6 bases from J, the junction contained 2 bases not matched to a gene. The CDR3 loop is CASSVQGAGELFF. The DNA for the CDR3 is TGTGCCAGTAGTGTACAGGGGGCCGGGGAGCTGTTTTTT.

This clone was observed at least ten times. This sequence joins TRBV18 and TRBJ1-6, with no clear D. Per the germline V gene, CDR1 is KGHSH and CDR2 is LQKENI. This CDR3 has 14 residues. Trimming shortened V by 3 bases and J by 9 bases, and 12 bases separated the two germline ends. The chain's CDR3 is CASSPDEPGSPLHF. The CDR3 nucleotides read TGTGCCAGCTCACCGGACGAGCCAGGTTCACCCCTCCACTTT.

By sample share, this clone is medium-sized. This chain connects TRBV6-1 to TRBJ2-1, with 8 bases that match TRBD2. Losses at the gene ends were 2 bases for V and 0 bases for J; bases not matched to a gene: 0. Germline CDR1 and CDR2: MNHNS and SASEGT. The CDR3 is 15 residues long. The CDR3, as DNA: TGTGCCAGCAGTGAACTAGCGGGCTCCTACAATGAGCAGTTCTTC. Encoded protein: CASSELAGSYNEQFF.

In this sample, this clone turned up many times. The chain joins TRBV27 to TRBJ2-3; D uncertain. The germline V gene has CDR1 MNHEY and CDR2 SMNVEV (reference sequence). There are 13 residues in the CDR3. V lost 4 bases, J lost 0 bases, and 5 bases lay in between. CDR3 in amino acids: CASSYTSTDTQYF. The CDR3 region has the DNA TGTGCCAGCAGTTACACGAGCACAGATACGCAGTATTTT.

The V call is TRBV20-1, the J call TRBJ1-5; D is unclear. V lost 2 bases and J lost 6, with 17 bases in between. The CDR3 is made up of 15 amino acids. CDR1 is DFQATT and CDR2 is SNEGSKA in the germline V gene (reference sequence). CDR3 protein: CSARLVKGVGQPQHF. The CDR3 DNA sequence: TGCAGTGCTAGATTGGTGAAGGGCGTGGGTCAGCCCCAGCATTTT.

This clone was counted ten times or more. The chain combines TRBV6-1 with TRBJ2-1; 7 bases align to TRBD2. This CDR3 is built from 15 residues. CDR1 and CDR2 from the germline V gene are MNHNS and SASEGT. V lost 2 bases, J lost 2 bases, and 3 bases stayed unmatched. CDR3: CASSESGGTYNEQFF. CDR3 nucleotide sequence: TGTGCCAGCAGTGAATCGGGGGGAACCTACAATGAGCAGTTCTTC.

This clone was recorded at least ten times. V usage is TRBV10-3 and J usage is TRBJ2-1; 13 bases line up with TRBD2. The CDR3 runs to 15 residues. The trim removed 7 bases at V and 4 bases at J, leaving 4 bases unmatched. Germline V CDR1 and CDR2: ENHRY, SYGVKD. CDR3 in DNA: TGTGCCATCACTACGGGACTAGCGGGGTACAATGAGCAGTTCTTC. It codes for CAITTGLAGYNEQFF.

At least ten counts were recorded for this clone. The chain links TRBV25-1 to TRBJ2-3; possibly TRBD1 for D (7 bases). V lost 5 bases, J lost 6 bases, and 18 bases lay in between. In germline, CDR1 is MGHDK, CDR2 SYGVNS. The CDR3 runs to 15 residues. The CDR3 region has the DNA TGTGCCAGCAGTAGGGACTTAGGGGGCGCGGATACGCAGTATTTT. It codes for CASSRDLGGADTQYF.

The sample holds many counts of this clone. V usage is TRBV15 and J usage is TRBJ2-2; D is ambiguous. This CDR3 contains 14 residues. Germline V lookup: CDR1 LNHNV, CDR2 YYDKDF (reference sequence). Trimming removed 4 bases at V and 2 bases at J, with 8 bases between. CDR3 nucleotides: TGTGCCACCAGCACCCTTGGCAACACCGGGGAGCTGTTTTTT. It translates to CATSTLGNTGELFF.

This clone came up many times. The chain uses TRBV29-1 and TRBJ2-7; D perhaps matches TRBD1 (6 bases). The CDR3 runs 13 residues. The germline V gene has CDR1 SQVTM and CDR2 ANQGSEA. V dropped 3 bases and J dropped 0 bases, with 9 bases sitting between them. CDR3 bases: TGCAGCGTTGACGACAGGAGCTCCTACGAGCAGTACTTC. It is translated as CSVDDRSSYEQYF.

There are many counts of this clone. CDR3 DNA: TGCGCCAGCAGCTTGGTCTGGGACAGTAGGAGAGAGACCCAGTACTTC. Its protein is CASSLVWDSRRETQYF. The rearrangement uses TRBV5-1 and TRBJ2-5; 7 bases line up with TRBD1. Germline V gene data show CDR1 as SGHRS and CDR2 as YFSETQ. The CDR3 length is 16 residues. J was trimmed by 4 bases and V by 0 bases; bases with no gene match: 9.

This clone was counted at least ten times. The J gene is TRBJ2-5, the V gene TRBV24-1, with D perhaps being TRBD1 or TRBD2 (6 bases each). Germline V CDR1 and CDR2: KGHDR, SFDVKD. V gave up 6 bases and J gave up 4 bases, with 14 bases separating them. This CDR3 contains 14 residues. The CDR3 region has the DNA TGTGCCACCAGTAATAGGGGGGCCCCAGAGACCCAGTACTTC. It encodes CATSNRGAPETQYF.

This clone was counted only a few times. A much larger clone differs from this one at a single base, so this may be a read error. V and J are TRBV6-5 and TRBJ2-2; TRBD2 aligns across 9 bases. Germline values: CDR1 MNHEY, CDR2 SVGAGI. The CDR3 has 16 residues. As DNA, the CDR3 is TGTGCCAGCATTTACTTTGCGGGAGGGTCGGCCGGGGAGCTGTTTTTT. Protein product: CASIYFAGGSAGELFF.

This clone was detected many times. The CDR3: CASSLGAINEQYF. The CDR3 DNA follows: TGTGCCAGCAGCTTAGGAGCCATCAACGAGCAGTACTTC. The chain combines TRBV11-3 with TRBJ2-7; no firm D call. Germline loops: CDR1 SGHNT, CDR2 YENEEA. The CDR3 runs to 13 residues. V was cut by 1 base and J by 5 bases, with 9 bases left in between.

This clone showed up many times. The J gene is TRBJ2-7, the V gene TRBV5-5; D is undetermined. V lost 2 bases and J 6 bases, leaving 6 bases between the germline ends. The CDR3 has 11 residues. The germline V gene encodes CDR1 SGHKS and CDR2 YYEKEE (reference sequence). DNA of the CDR3: TGTGCCAGCAGCTTCGTTCGCGAGCAGTACTTC. Protein sequence: CASSFVREQYF. The whole variable domain, remainder taken from reference TRBV5-5 and TRBJ2-7, is DAGVTQSPTHLIKTRGQQVTLRCSPISGHKSVSWYQQVLGQGPQFIFQYYEKEERGRGNFPDRFSARQFPNYSSELNVNALLLGDSALYLCASSFVREQYFGPGTRLTVT.

At least ten counts were recorded for this clone. The chain joins TRBV6-1 to TRBJ1-5; D gene uncertain. V lost 6 bases and J 2 bases, leaving 8 bases between the germline ends. The length of the CDR3 is 13 residues. Germline CDR1 MNHNS, CDR2 SASEGT. CDR3 residues: CASSKGGNQPQHF. Here the CDR3 DNA reads TGTGCCAGCAGCAAGGGTGGCAATCAGCCCCAGCATTTT.